What follows are 14 T cell receptor beta chains derived from one specimen sequenced in a study of shared clonotypes between healthy human individuals. The protocol was immunoSEQ multiplex PCR, while the TCRdb copy is restricted to in-frame clones and leaves out a portion. The sample lists a few million clones; roughly 92% were seen once. Sequencing was done on a sample of naive CD4+ T cells from PBMCs. Subset noted: CD45RA+ positively selected. These receptors were taken from a young man in good health. Some clones in this sample may be carry-over from other donors' samples.

This clone came up once. Other DNA sequences in this sample translate to the same CDR3. V and J are TRBV27 and TRBJ1-2; 10 nucleotides agree with TRBD1. CDR1 and CDR2 (germline): MNHEY, SMNVEV (reference sequence). The CDR3 runs 13 residues. Germline trimming cut 6 bases from V and 5 bases from J; bases unmatched to any gene: 3. This CDR3 reads CASSSGQGYGYTF. The CDR3 nucleotides read TGTGCCAGCAGCTCGGGACAGGGGTATGGCTACACCTTC.

This clone was counted only a few times. The same CDR3 arises from other DNA sequences in this sample as well. The V call is TRBV19, the J call TRBJ2-6; D remains ambiguous. V was clipped by 4 bases and J by 3 bases, with 1 base between them. Per germline, CDR1 LNHDA and CDR2 SQIVND (reference sequence). CDR3 length: 12 residues. The CDR3 bases are TGTGCCAGTAGTAGTGGGGCCAACGTCCTGACTTTC. Protein sequence: CASSSGANVLTF. The whole variable domain, filled in from reference TRBV19 and TRBJ2-6, reads DGGITQSPKYLFRKEGQNVTLSCEQNLNHDAMYWYRQDPGQGLRLIYYSQIVNDFQKGDIAEGYSVSREKKESFPLTVTSAQKNPTAFYLCASSSGANVLTFGAGSRLTVL.

The gene calls are TRBV5-1 and TRBJ2-3, with 11 bases matching TRBD2. This CDR3 comprises 15 residues. Trimming at V came to 4 bases and at J to 2 bases, leaving 3 bases not matched to a gene. Germline CDR1 reads SGHRS; CDR2 reads YFSETQ. CDR3 coding DNA: TGCGCCAGCAGCCCGACTAGCGGGAACACAGATACGCAGTATTTT. Translated: CASSPTSGNTDTQYF.

This sequence joins TRBV9 and TRBJ2-5, with 9 bases aligning to TRBD2. With 4 bases clipped from V and 4 bases from J, the junction kept 14 bases outside the gene matches. CDR1 is SGDLS and CDR2 is YYNGEE in the germline V gene. The CDR3 totals 17 residues. CDR3 in amino acids: CASSPRAAGGPRETQYF. The DNA for the CDR3 is TGTGCCAGCAGCCCTAGGGCGGCGGGAGGGCCGAGAGAGACCCAGTACTTC.

The V call is TRBV5-4, the J call TRBJ2-3; TRBD1 aligns across 7 bases. Germline V gene data show CDR1 as SGHNT and CDR2 as YYREEE (reference sequence). The length of the CDR3 is 14 residues. The junction had 10 bases not matched to a gene; V was cut back by 4 bases and J by 8 bases. CDR3 in DNA: TGTGCCAGCAGCCCCGGACAGGCAGGGCCTACGCAGTATTTT. It translates to CASSPGQAGPTQYF.

Notes on this clone: Other DNA sequences in the sample encode the same CDR3. The chain carries TRBV28 and TRBJ2-1; the D is unclear. Trimming left V 6 bases short and J 0 bases short, with 9 bases between. Germline-derived CDR1 and CDR2 are MDHEN and SYDVKM. The CDR3 is 14 amino acids. CDR3: CASSGGSSYNEQFF. The CDR3 DNA follows: TGTGCCAGCAGCGGCGGAAGCTCCTACAATGAGCAGTTCTTC.

CDR3: CASSRDMGSDEKLFF. CDR3 nucleotide sequence: TGTGCCAGCTCACGTGACATGGGGTCGGATGAAAAACTGTTTTTT. The chain is built from TRBV18 and TRBJ1-4; D is unclear. Germline V lookup: CDR1 KGHSH, CDR2 LQKENI. Trimming pared 4 bases from V and 6 bases from J, leaving 15 bases between. The CDR3 contains 15 residues.

V and J are TRBV18 and TRBJ1-3, with D maybe TRBD1 (5 bases). Germline V CDR1 and CDR2: KGHSH, LQKENI. V lost 5 bases to trimming and J lost 0 bases, with 20 bases between them. The CDR3 extends over 18 amino acids. CDR3 residues: CASSSLSRDPSSGNTIYF. In DNA form, the CDR3 reads TGTGCCAGCTCATCCCTATCCCGGGACCCCAGCTCTGGAAACACCATATATTTT.

The V call is TRBV9, the J call TRBJ2-5; a weak D match, TRBD2 (6 bases). The CDR3 totals 14 residues. Trimming cost V 1 base and J 3 bases, with 10 bases left between them. The V gene's germline CDR1 is SGDLS and CDR2 YYNGEE. The CDR3 protein is CASSVSGGEETQYF. In nucleotides, the CDR3 is TGTGCCAGCAGCGTATCCGGCGGGGAAGAGACCCAGTACTTC.

This sequence joins TRBV5-1 and TRBJ2-5, with 7 positions matching TRBD1. Germline CDR1 reads SGHRS; CDR2 reads YFSETQ. This CDR3 comprises 15 residues. With V trimmed by 4 bases and J by 1 base, 7 bases remained unmatched. The CDR3 nucleotides are TGCGCCAGCAGCCCCGGGACAGTAATCCAAGAGACCCAGTACTTC. Translation gives CASSPGTVIQETQYF.

The V and J genes are TRBV28 and TRBJ1-3; D might be TRBD1 (5 bases). V was trimmed by 7 bases and J by 7 bases, leaving 20 bases between them. CDR1 is MDHEN, CDR2 SYDVKM, per germline. The CDR3 spans 15 residues. CDR3: CASNQIGARGNTIYF. The CDR3 DNA sequence: TGTGCCAGCAATCAGATTGGGGCGCGCGGGAACACCATATATTTT. Looking up the rest from reference TRBV28 and TRBJ1-3 gives the full variable domain: DVKVTQSSRYLVKRTGEKVFLECVQDMDHENMFWYRQDPGLGLRLIYFSYDVKMKEKGDIPEGYSVSREKKERFSLILESASTNQTSMYLCASNQIGARGNTIYFGEGSWLTVV.

This clone was found a few times. Distinct nucleotide sequences in the sample also encode this CDR3. The chain couples TRBV5-1 to TRBJ1-1; no definite D call. The CDR3 has 14 amino acids. V was cut by 0 bases and J by 1 base, with 7 bases left in between. CDR1 and CDR2 from the germline V gene are SGHRS and YFSETQ. The CDR3 sequence is CASSLVPENTEAFF. In DNA form, the CDR3 reads TGCGCCAGCAGCTTGGTCCCCGAGAACACTGAAGCTTTCTTT. Variable domain in full (rest from reference TRBV5-1 and TRBJ1-1): KAGVTQTPRYLIKTRGQQVTLSCSPISGHRSVSWYQQTPGQGLQFLFEYFSETQRNKGNFPGRFSGRQFSNSRSEMNVSTLELGDSALYLCASSLVPENTEAFFGQGTRLTVV.

The rearrangement links TRBV18 to TRBJ2-7; tentatively, D is TRBD2 (5 bases). Trimming pared 3 bases from V and 4 bases from J, leaving 22 bases between. CDR3 length equals 17 residues. Germline V gene data show CDR1 as KGHSH and CDR2 as LQKENI. This CDR3 reads CASSPARPSEREYEQYF. The DNA for the CDR3 is TGTGCCAGCTCACCTGCCCGGCCAAGCGAGAGGGAATACGAGCAGTACTTC.

This chain connects TRBV7-8 to TRBJ1-2; D ambiguous. Germline V gives CDR1 SGHVS, CDR2 FQNEAQ. The V gene lost 0 bases and the J gene lost 1 base, with 9 bases spanning the gap. This CDR3 is 15 amino acids long. In DNA, the CDR3 is TGTGCCAGCAGCTTAGCGGGCAGCTATAACTATGGCTACACCTTC. It encodes CASSLAGSYNYGYTF.